This TCR beta chain was sequenced during a study of vaccination and CD4 T cells after COVID-19. An Oncomine TCR Beta short-read assay was used to sequence the DNA from cultured CD4+ T cells. Genomic DNA was drawn out of CD4+ T cells grown in culture. TCRdb re-called the PCR reads with MiXCR, one entry per CDR3 protein. Here the sample spans roughly 9,100 distinct CDR3 sequences, 30% to 35% being singletons. This CDR3 contains 15 residues. Germline V gene data show CDR1 as MNHEY and CDR2 as SMNVEV (reference sequence). With 5 bases removed from V and 0 bases from J, the gap between germline ends came to 14 bases. To note about this clonotype: Its specificity is unknown.

Treatment specified: roughly 10-day PBMC culture with coronavirus spike peptide pools or control peptides (ViraFEST assay). Unexposed donor CD4+ T cells predated the COVID-19 pandemic, collected 2011-2018. V gene TRBV27 combines with J gene TRBJ2-7, with a possible D match to TRBD1 (6 bases). Sequenced material: CD4+ T cells from blood, cultured in vitro. This sequence originates from a human donor in good health. CDR3 DNA sequence: TGTGCCAGCAGTCCTCGAACAGGGAGCTCCTACGAGCAGTACTTC. It codes for CASSPRTGSSYEQYF.